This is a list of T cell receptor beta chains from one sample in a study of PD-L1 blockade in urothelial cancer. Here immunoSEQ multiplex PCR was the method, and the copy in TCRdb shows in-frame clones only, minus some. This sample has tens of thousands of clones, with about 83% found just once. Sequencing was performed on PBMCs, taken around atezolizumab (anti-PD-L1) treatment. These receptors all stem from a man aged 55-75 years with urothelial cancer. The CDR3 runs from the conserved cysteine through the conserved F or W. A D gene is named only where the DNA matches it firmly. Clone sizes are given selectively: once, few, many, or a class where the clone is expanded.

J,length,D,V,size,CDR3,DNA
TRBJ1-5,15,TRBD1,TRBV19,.,CASSQPGQGDQPQHF,TGTGCCAGTAGCCAACCGGGACAGGGAGATCAGCCCCAGCATTTT
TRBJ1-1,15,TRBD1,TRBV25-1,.,CASSESVRGLTEAFF,TGTGCCAGCAGTGAATCCGTCAGGGGGCTCACTGAAGCTTTCTTT
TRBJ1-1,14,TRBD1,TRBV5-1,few,CASSSQTGQVEAFF,TGCGCCAGCAGCTCCCAGACAGGGCAGGTTGAAGCTTTCTTT
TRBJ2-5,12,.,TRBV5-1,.,CASSAGTLAGYF,TGCGCCAGCAGCGCGGGGACCTTGGCGGGGTACTTC
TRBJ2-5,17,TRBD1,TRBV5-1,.,CASSPSWTGPYQETQYF,TGCGCCAGCAGCCCCTCTTGGACAGGACCGTACCAAGAGACCCAGTACTTC
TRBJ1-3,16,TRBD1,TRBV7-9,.,CASSKFSRGLGNTIYF,TGTGCCAGCAGTAAATTCAGCAGGGGGTTAGGAAACACCATATATTTT
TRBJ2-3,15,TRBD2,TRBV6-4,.,CASSQAGGEADTQYF,TGTGCCAGCTCTCAAGCGGGAGGAGAGGCGGATACGCAGTATTTT
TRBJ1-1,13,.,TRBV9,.,CASSVAWHTEAFF,TGTGCCAGCAGCGTAGCTTGGCATACCGAAGCTTTCTTT
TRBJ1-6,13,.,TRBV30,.,CAWSGTYNSPLHF,TGTGCCTGGAGCGGGACCTATAATTCACCCCTCCACTTT
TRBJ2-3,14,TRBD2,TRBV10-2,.,CASSGAGYTDTQYF,TGCGCCAGCAGTGGAGCGGGATACACAGATACGCAGTATTTT
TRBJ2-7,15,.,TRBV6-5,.,CASSYSNGGAYEQYF,TGTGCCAGCAGTTACTCGAATGGAGGAGCCTACGAGCAGTACTTC
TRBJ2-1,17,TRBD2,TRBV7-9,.,CASSLAASGSPDNEQFF,TGTGCCAGCAGCTTAGCTGCTAGCGGGAGTCCTGACAATGAGCAGTTCTTC
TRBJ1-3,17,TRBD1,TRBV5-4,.,CASSLLEQGASGNTIYF,TGTGCCAGCAGCCTTTTGGAACAGGGGGCGTCTGGAAACACCATATATTTT
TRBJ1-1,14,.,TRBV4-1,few,CASSQVTLNTEAFF,TGCGCCAGCAGCCAAGTCACATTGAACACTGAAGCTTTCTTT
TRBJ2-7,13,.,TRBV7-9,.,CASSLYSSYEQCF,TGTGCCAGCAGCTTATACAGCTCCTACGAGCAGTGCTTC
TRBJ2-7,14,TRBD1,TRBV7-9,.,CASSVWTGISEQYF,TGTGCCAGCAGCGTCTGGACAGGGATCTCCGAGCAGTACTTC
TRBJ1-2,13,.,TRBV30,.,CAWNRAAAHGYTF,TGTGCCTGGAATCGAGCGGCCGCGCATGGCTACACCTTC
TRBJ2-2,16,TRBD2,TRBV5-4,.,CASSTKREGLIGELFF,TGTGCCAGCAGCACAAAGCGGGAGGGCCTAATCGGGGAGCTGTTTTTT
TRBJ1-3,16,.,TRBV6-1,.,CASSELGRARGNTIYF,TGTGCCAGCAGTGAATTGGGCAGGGCAAGGGGAAACACCATATATTTT
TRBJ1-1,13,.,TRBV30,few,CAWSRGQNTEAFF,TGTGCCTGGAGTCGGGGACAAAACACTGAAGCTTTCTTT